The clone carrying this TCR beta chain was found a few times. Its antigen is not known. The record originates from a study of response to subunit inactivated influenza vaccine. The V gene's germline CDR1 is MNHEY and CDR2 SVGEGT. The CDR3 has 16 residues. With 6 bases clipped from V and 5 bases from J, the junction kept 11 bases outside the gene matches. MiXCR, applied by TCRdb to the RT-PCR reads, yields one record per CDR3 protein. The repertoire has about 520,000 distinct CDR3 sequences, approximately 7.7% of them found once; the top ten carry 13%. Notes on the study in general: Few additional T cells are recruited per seasonal influenza vaccination, authors suggested.

Here the sequenced sample was PBMCs from blood, taken roughly 24 months after vaccination. This chain connects TRBV6-2 or TRBV6-3 to TRBJ2-2, with 8 nucleotides matching TRBD1. The receptor's source is a man between 50 and 69 years old who received an inactivated influenza vaccine. CDR3 in DNA: TGTGCCAGCAGCCGTGGGACAGGCCCTGCGACCGGGGAGCTGTTTTTT. This sequence encodes CASSRGTGPATGELFF.